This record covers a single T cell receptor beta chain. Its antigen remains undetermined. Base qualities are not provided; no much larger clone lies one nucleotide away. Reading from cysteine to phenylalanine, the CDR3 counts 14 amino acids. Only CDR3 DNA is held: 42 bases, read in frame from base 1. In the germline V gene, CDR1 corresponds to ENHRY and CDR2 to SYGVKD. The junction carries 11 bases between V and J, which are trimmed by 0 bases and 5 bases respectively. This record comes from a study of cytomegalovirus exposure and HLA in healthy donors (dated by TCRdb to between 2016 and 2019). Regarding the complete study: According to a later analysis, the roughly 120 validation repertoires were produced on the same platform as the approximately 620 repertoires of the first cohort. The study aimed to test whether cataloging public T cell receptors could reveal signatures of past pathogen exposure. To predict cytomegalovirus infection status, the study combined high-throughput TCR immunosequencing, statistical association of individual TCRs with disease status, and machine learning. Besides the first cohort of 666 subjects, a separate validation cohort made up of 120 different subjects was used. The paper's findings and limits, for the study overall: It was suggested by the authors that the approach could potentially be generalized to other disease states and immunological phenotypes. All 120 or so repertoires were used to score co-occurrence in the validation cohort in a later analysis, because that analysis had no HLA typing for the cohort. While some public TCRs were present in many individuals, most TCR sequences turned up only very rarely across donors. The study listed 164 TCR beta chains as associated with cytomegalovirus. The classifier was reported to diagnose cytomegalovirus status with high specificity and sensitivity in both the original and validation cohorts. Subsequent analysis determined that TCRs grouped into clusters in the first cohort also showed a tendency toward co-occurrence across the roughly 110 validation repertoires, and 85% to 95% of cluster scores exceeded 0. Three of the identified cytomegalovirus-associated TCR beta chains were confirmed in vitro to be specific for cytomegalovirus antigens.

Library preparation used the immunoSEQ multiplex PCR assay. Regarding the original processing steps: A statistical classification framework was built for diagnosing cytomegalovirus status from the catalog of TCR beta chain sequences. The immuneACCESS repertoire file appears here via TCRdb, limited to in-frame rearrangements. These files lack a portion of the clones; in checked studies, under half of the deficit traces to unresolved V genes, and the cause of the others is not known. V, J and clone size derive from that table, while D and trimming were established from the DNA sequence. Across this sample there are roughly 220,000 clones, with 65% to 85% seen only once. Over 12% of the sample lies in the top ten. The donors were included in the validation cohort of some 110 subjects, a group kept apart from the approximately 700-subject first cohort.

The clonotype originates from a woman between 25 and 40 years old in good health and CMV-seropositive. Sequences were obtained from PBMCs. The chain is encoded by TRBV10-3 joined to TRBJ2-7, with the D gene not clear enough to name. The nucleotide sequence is TGTGCCATCAGTGAGTCTGGGCAGGACGACGAGCAGTACTTC. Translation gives CAISESGQDDEQYF.